One sample yielded the 3 T cell receptor beta chains listed below, sequenced in a study of blood T cell repertoires in COVID-19. Using immunoSEQ multiplex PCR, the repertoire was profiled, and TCRdb retains in-frame clones only, with some absent. The table shows 88,000 or so clones, with approximately 86% occurring only once. The sample consisted of peripheral blood. These receptors all stem from a man aged 55 to 70 with acute or convalescent COVID-19.

This clone appeared once. The chain is built from TRBV19 and TRBJ2-3; TRBD1 agrees at 8 bases. The CDR3 consists of 14 residues. The V and J ends lost 5 bases and 3 bases, in that order; junction bases with no gene match: 4. Germline lookup yields CDR1 LNHDA and CDR2 SQIVND (reference sequence). The CDR3 DNA is TGTGCCAGTAGTCCGAGGACAGGGACAGATACGCAGTATTTT. Translation gives CASSPRTGTDTQYF. Looking up the rest from reference TRBV19 and TRBJ2-3 gives the full variable domain: DGGITQSPKYLFRKEGQNVTLSCEQNLNHDAMYWYRQDPGQGLRLIYYSQIVNDFQKGDIAEGYSVSREKKESFPLTVTSAQKNPTAFYLCASSPRTGTDTQYFGPGTRLTVL.

The chain recombines TRBV7-8 with TRBJ2-1; TRBD2 matches at 7 bases. CDR3 length: 16 amino acids. J gave up 7 bases and V 0 bases, and 9 bases lay outside the gene matches. The V gene's germline CDR1 is SGHVS and CDR2 FQNEAQ. CDR3 nucleotide sequence: TGTGCCAGCAGCTTAGCGCGGGAGAGGGTGGAGAATGAGCAGTTCTTC. This encodes CASSLARERVENEQFF.

This chain joins TRBV6-5 and TRBJ1-2; D is unclear. Trimming cost V 2 bases and J 5 bases, with 9 bases left between them. The germline gives CDR1 MNHEY, CDR2 SVGAGI. The CDR3 runs to 13 residues. CDR3 bases: TGTGCCAGCAGTTACCCGGGGAATTATGGCTACACCTTC. Its protein product is CASSYPGNYGYTF.